This TCR beta chain emerged from a study of cytomegalovirus exposure and HLA in healthy donors. For this clone: The antigen remains undetermined.

The V gene's germline CDR1 is LGHNA and CDR2 YSLEER. The CDR3 covers 19 residues. The V gene lost 0 bases and the J gene lost 2 bases, with 23 bases spanning the gap. With 60 Vbeta and 13 Jbeta primers, the PCR was carried out. As handled by the study authors: Per a later analysis, the number of unique TCR beta chains was some 80 million, of which 8.5 million to 11 million were shared. This table comes from immunoSEQ multiplex PCR, and its TCRdb copy is limited to in-frame clones, with some not included. V, J and clone size derive from that table, while D and trimming were established from the DNA sequence. The sample shows 200,000 to 250,000 clones, more than 70% of them seen only once. Findings and limits, study-wide: In a later analysis, TCR beta V- and J-gene trimming showed a link to a missense DCLRE1C variant. Available immune exposure information covered CMV serostatus only.

The sequence was obtained from a human donor in good health. This sequence joins TRBV4-3 and TRBJ2-7; D possibly corresponds to TRBD2 (6 bases). Sequences were obtained from PBMCs. The CDR3 protein is CASSQDIVRYSGKAYEQYF. CDR3 bases: TGCGCCAGCAGCCAAGACATAGTAAGATATAGCGGTAAGGCCTACGAGCAGTACTTC.